This TCR beta chain appears in the sequencing data of a study of CD8 T cells in ankylosing spondylitis. Study results and caveats: A motif in TCR beta, a set of under ten highly homologous variants, appeared characteristic of ankylosing spondylitis blood. As for the disease-linked clones, they showed a CD8+ phenotype and occurred at relatively low frequencies in peripheral blood. In the blood and synovial fluid of reactive arthritis, some motif variants had been previously reported.

With molecular barcodes, quantitative 5'-RACE was used to make the TCR beta libraries. TCRdb re-called the 5' RACE reads through MiXCR, storing one row per CDR3 protein. The sample lists roughly 180,000 distinct CDR3 sequences, 9.5% to 15% seen once, with 16% in the top ten. Details on this clonotype: What it recognizes is unknown.

The CDR3 extends over 14 amino acids. V was trimmed by 2 bases and J by 5 bases, leaving 12 bases between them. Germline V lookup: CDR1 MNHEY, CDR2 SVGAGI. The receptor was derived from a male donor with ankylosing spondylitis or in good health (not recorded which). The sample was blood, either unsorted or a sorted T cell fraction (not recorded which). The chain joins TRBV6-5 to TRBJ2-5; D gene unclear. CDR3 in DNA: TGTGCCAGCAGTTACACGGGCGGTACTGAGACCCAGTACTTC. Protein: CASSYTGGTETQYF.